The 21 T cell receptor beta chains below all came from one sample that was sequenced in a study of control samples from healthy donors and cancer patients. The data were produced by immunoSEQ multiplex PCR, yet TCRdb's version contains in-frame clones alone and is incomplete. The sample lists 150,000 or so clones, 92% occurring once. The sequenced material came from blood. The source of these receptors is a woman in her thirties in good health.

J is TRBJ1-2 and V is TRBV5-6; TRBD1 is a possible D gene (5 bases). Trimming took 0 bases from V and 4 from J, leaving 10 bases between them. CDR1 is SGHDT, CDR2 YYEEEE, per germline. This CDR3 spans 14 amino acids. The DNA of the CDR3 is TGTGCCAGCAGCTTGGCAGCAGGGATCTATGGCTACACCTTC. Its translation: CASSLAAGIYGYTF.

The chain is built from TRBV6-6 and TRBJ2-7; 7 bases line up with TRBD1. The length of the CDR3 is 13 residues. Germline CDR1 is MNHNY and CDR2 is SVGAGI (reference sequence). Germline trimming cut 2 bases from V and 2 bases from J; bases unmatched to any gene: 0. The CDR3 coding sequence is TGTGCCAGCAGTTACCAGGGGGCCTACGAGCAGTACTTC. It translates to CASSYQGAYEQYF.

J is TRBJ1-1 and V is TRBV19; possible D gene TRBD1, 5 bases. Germline V CDR1 and CDR2: LNHDA, SQIVND (reference sequence). There are 15 residues in the CDR3. Trimming took off 6 bases at V and 3 bases at J, with 17 bases between the two ends. CDR3 in amino acids: CASRKYAGSDTEAFF. The CDR3 region has the DNA TGTGCCAGTAGAAAATATGCAGGGTCAGACACTGAAGCTTTCTTT. The complete variable domain, with remaining parts taken from reference TRBV19 and TRBJ1-1, reads DGGITQSPKYLFRKEGQNVTLSCEQNLNHDAMYWYRQDPGQGLRLIYYSQIVNDFQKGDIAEGYSVSREKKESFPLTVTSAQKNPTAFYLCASRKYAGSDTEAFFGQGTRLTVV.

The chain has TRBV6-1 and TRBJ1-6, with D tentatively TRBD1 (5 bases). The CDR3 runs 15 residues. Trimming removed 2 bases at V and 6 bases at J, with 11 bases between. CDR1 is MNHNS, CDR2 SASEGT, per germline. CDR3 in DNA: TGTGCCAGCAGTGAACGGAGGCAGGGTAATTCACCCCTCCACTTT. Amino acid sequence: CASSERRQGNSPLHF.

The chain employs TRBV2 and TRBJ2-5; D may be TRBD2 (6 bases). The CDR3 extends over 14 amino acids. The germline CDR1 and CDR2 sequences are SNHLY and FYNNEI. The V end was cut by 1 base, the J end by 4 bases, with 10 bases between. The CDR3: CASSEGGDGETQYF. The CDR3 coding sequence is TGTGCCAGCAGTGAAGGGGGGGACGGAGAGACCCAGTACTTC.

The rearrangement links TRBV15 to TRBJ2-2; D gene uncertain. CDR1 and CDR2 from the germline V gene are LNHNV and YYDKDF (reference sequence). The CDR3 is made up of 14 amino acids. V lost 0 bases and J lost 4, with 6 bases in between. CDR3 sequence reads: CATSRDTFTGELFF. The CDR3 DNA reads as TGTGCCACCAGCAGAGATACTTTCACCGGGGAGCTGTTTTTT.

This chain links TRBV27 with TRBJ1-1; 9 bases agree with TRBD1. The V gene end was trimmed by 4 bases and the J gene end by 3 bases; junction bases not matched to a gene: 6. Looked up from germline, CDR1 is MNHEY and CDR2 is SMNVEV (reference sequence). The CDR3 contains 15 residues. For the CDR3, the DNA is TGTGCCAGCAGTTCTTGGACAGGGGCGGACACTGAAGCTTTCTTT. Amino acid sequence: CASSSWTGADTEAFF.

The gene calls are TRBV9 and TRBJ2-2; D is uncertain. V dropped 0 bases and J dropped 8 bases, with 5 bases sitting between them. The CDR3 extends over 12 amino acids. Germline V gene sequence: CDR1 SGDLS, CDR2 YYNGEE. This chain's CDR3 is CASSVGRGELFF. CDR3 nucleotide sequence: TGTGCCAGCAGCGTAGGTAGAGGGGAGCTGTTTTTT.

To note about this clone: Because the CDR3's place on the DNA is in doubt, the DNA is left out and the CDR3 is given as listed by TCRdb. The chain carries TRBV9 and TRBJ2-3. The CDR3 length is 13 residues, termini included. Germline V CDR1 and CDR2: SGDLS, YYNGEE. This CDR3 reads CASSVAAGAYLYF.

The rearrangement links TRBV28 to TRBJ1-1; D call uncertain. The CDR3 has 13 amino acids. Germline V gene data show CDR1 as MDHEN and CDR2 as SYDVKM. Trimming stripped 4 bases from V and 4 bases from J, with 10 bases between. The chain's CDR3 is CASSYRTGTEAFF. CDR3 DNA sequence: TGTGCCAGCAGTTATCGCACGGGCACTGAAGCTTTCTTT. Based on the CDR3 plus reference TRBV28 and TRBJ1-1, the full variable domain is DVKVTQSSRYLVKRTGEKVFLECVQDMDHENMFWYRQDPGLGLRLIYFSYDVKMKEKGDIPEGYSVSREKKERFSLILESASTNQTSMYLCASSYRTGTEAFFGQGTRLTVV.

The chain recombines TRBV5-6 with TRBJ1-4; the D gene is possibly TRBD1 (6 bases). Germline CDR1 SGHDT, CDR2 YYEEEE. The V and J ends lost 6 bases and 5 bases respectively, with 17 bases between them. CDR3 size: 15 residues. CDR3 sequence reads: CASTRQGTENEKLFF. In nucleotides, the CDR3 is TGTGCCAGCACCCGGCAGGGGACGGAAAATGAAAAACTGTTTTTT.

This clone was detected only a few times. This same CDR3 is encoded by further DNA sequences in the sample. The chain joins TRBV18 to TRBJ2-3, with D possibly TRBD1 on 6 matching bases. Per germline, CDR1 KGHSH and CDR2 LQKENI. The CDR3 is 13 residues long. V was clipped by 1 base and J by 5 bases, with 7 bases between them. CDR3 region: CASSPQGGDTQYF. The DNA for the CDR3 is TGTGCCAGCTCACCACAAGGGGGAGATACGCAGTATTTT.

The chain is built from TRBV6-4 and TRBJ2-1, with a tentative D call TRBD2 (5 bases). CDR3 size: 15 residues. Trimming left V 5 bases short and J 2 bases short, with 13 bases between. Looked up from germline, CDR1 is MRHNA and CDR2 is SNTAGT. The CDR3 nucleotides are TGTGCCAGCAGTCGCCGGGGAGACCCCTACAATGAGCAGTTCTTC. It is translated as CASSRRGDPYNEQFF.

This sequence joins TRBV2 and TRBJ2-3; no reliable D call. The length of the CDR3 is 15 residues. Germline V gene sequence: CDR1 SNHLY, CDR2 FYNNEI. Trimming shortened V by 6 bases and J by 2 bases, and 15 bases separated the two germline ends. The CDR3 nucleotides read TGTGCCAGCAGAATAGGCGTTAGATACACAGATACGCAGTATTTT. Protein: CASRIGVRYTDTQYF.

This clone was observed a few times. This sequence joins TRBV5-6 and TRBJ2-7; maybe TRBD2 (5 bases). Germline values: CDR1 SGHDT, CDR2 YYEEEE. V lost 4 bases, J lost 0 bases, and 8 bases lay in between. The CDR3 is 13 amino acids. This CDR3 reads CASSHRDSYEQYF. The CDR3 DNA is TGTGCCAGCAGCCACCGGGACTCCTACGAGCAGTACTTC. The complete variable domain, with remaining parts taken from reference TRBV5-6 and TRBJ2-7, reads DAGVTQSPTHLIKTRGQQVTLRCSPKSGHDTVSWYQQALGQGPQFIFQYYEEEERQRGNFPDRFSGHQFPNYSSELNVNALLLGDSALYLCASSHRDSYEQYFGPGTRLTVT.

The chain has TRBV28 and TRBJ2-7; weak D call: TRBD2 (6 bases). Trimming pared 3 bases from V and 4 bases from J, leaving 10 bases between. CDR3 length: 13 amino acids. CDR1 and CDR2 from the germline V gene are MDHEN and SYDVKM. The CDR3, as DNA: TGTGCCAGCAGTTTCGGGAGCCAGTACGAGCAGTACTTC. Translated: CASSFGSQYEQYF. Full variable domain (remainder filled in from reference TRBV28 and TRBJ2-7): DVKVTQSSRYLVKRTGEKVFLECVQDMDHENMFWYRQDPGLGLRLIYFSYDVKMKEKGDIPEGYSVSREKKERFSLILESASTNQTSMYLCASSFGSQYEQYFGPGTRLTVT.

The chain employs TRBV19 and TRBJ1-5, with TRBD1 matching 8 bases. V was clipped by 3 bases and J by 7 bases; unmatched bases: 5. From germline, CDR1 is LNHDA and CDR2 SQIVND (reference sequence). The CDR3 is made up of 14 amino acids. CDR3 region: CASSIASGGQPQHF. CDR3 coding DNA: TGTGCCAGTAGTATCGCCTCAGGGGGCCAGCCCCAGCATTTT. The full variable domain, its missing parts supplied by reference TRBV19 and TRBJ1-5, is DGGITQSPKYLFRKEGQNVTLSCEQNLNHDAMYWYRQDPGQGLRLIYYSQIVNDFQKGDIAEGYSVSREKKESFPLTVTSAQKNPTAFYLCASSIASGGQPQHFGDGTRLSIL.

V usage is TRBV7-4 and J usage is TRBJ1-4; no clear D gene. CDR1 is SGHVT and CDR2 is SQSDAQ in the germline V gene. The CDR3 is 16 amino acids. The V gene lost 6 bases and the J gene lost 4 bases, with 18 bases spanning the gap. The CDR3 DNA sequence: TGTGCCAGCAGTCTAGTAGGGTTGTTGCGTAATGAAAAACTGTTTTTT. Translation: CASSLVGLLRNEKLFF.

The J gene is TRBJ1-3, the V gene TRBV10-3; perhaps TRBD1 as D (5 bases). Germline loops: CDR1 ENHRY, CDR2 SYGVKD. The CDR3 length is 16 residues. Trimming cost V 2 bases and J 0 bases, with 11 bases left between them. The CDR3 region is CAISEGTSSSGNTIYF. In DNA form, the CDR3 reads TGTGCCATCAGTGAGGGGACTTCCAGCTCTGGAAACACCATATATTTT.

The V and J genes are TRBV7-3 and TRBJ2-1, with TRBD2 matching 7 bases. Germline V CDR1 and CDR2: SGHTA, FQGTGA. This CDR3 has 13 amino acids. After removal of 1 base from V and 9 bases from J, the junction contained 3 bases not matched to a gene. This CDR3 reads CASSLNSGGEQFF. The CDR3 DNA follows: TGTGCCAGCAGCTTAAATTCGGGGGGTGAGCAGTTCTTC.

The chain recombines TRBV4-1 with TRBJ2-7; 11 nucleotides align to TRBD1. This CDR3 has 17 amino acids. Germline values: CDR1 MGHRA, CDR2 YSYEKL. V trimming: 1 base; J trimming: 3 bases; junction bases outside the gene matches: 8. DNA of the CDR3: TGCGCCAGCAGCCAAGCTTCGGGACAGGGGGGACTCTACGAGCAGTACTTC. This sequence encodes CASSQASGQGGLYEQYF.